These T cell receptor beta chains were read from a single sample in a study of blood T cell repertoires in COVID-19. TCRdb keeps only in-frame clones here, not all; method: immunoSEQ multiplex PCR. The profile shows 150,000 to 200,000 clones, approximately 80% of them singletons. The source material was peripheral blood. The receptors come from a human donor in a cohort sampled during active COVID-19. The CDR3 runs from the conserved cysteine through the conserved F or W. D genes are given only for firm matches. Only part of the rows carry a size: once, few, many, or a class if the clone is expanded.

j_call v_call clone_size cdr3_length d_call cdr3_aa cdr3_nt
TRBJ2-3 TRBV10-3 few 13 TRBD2 CAISEVAGDTQYF TGTGCCATCAGTGAAGTAGCGGGAGATACGCAGTATTTT
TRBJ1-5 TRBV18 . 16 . CASSPTGSGGNQPQHF TGTGCCAGCTCACCCACCGGGTCCGGGGGCAATCAGCCCCAGCATTTT
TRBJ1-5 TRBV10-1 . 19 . CASSPICRVRPPCNQPQHF TGCGCCAGCAGCCCCATATGCAGGGTGAGGCCTCCATGCAATCAGCCCCAGCATTTT
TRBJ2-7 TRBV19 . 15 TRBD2 CASSLYLAGSYEQYF TGTGCCAGTAGTCTCTACCTAGCGGGGTCCTACGAGCAGTACTTC
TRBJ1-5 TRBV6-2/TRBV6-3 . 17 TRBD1 CASSYSTGPRSNQPQHF TGTGCCAGCAGTTACTCGACAGGGCCAAGAAGCAATCAGCCCCAGCATTTT
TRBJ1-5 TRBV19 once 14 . CASSIGTANQPQHF TGTGCCAGTAGTATAGGGACAGCCAATCAGCCCCAGCATTTT
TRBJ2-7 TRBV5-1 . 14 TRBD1 CASSPGQGNDEQYF TGCGCCAGCAGCCCGGGACAGGGGAACGACGAGCAGTACTTC
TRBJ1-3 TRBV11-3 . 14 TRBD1 CASSRGDRGDTIYF TGTGCCAGCAGCAGGGGGGACAGGGGAGACACCATATATTTT
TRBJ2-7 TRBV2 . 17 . CASSEFGPQVFAYEQYF TGTGCCAGCAGTGAATTTGGGCCCCAAGTGTTCGCCTACGAGCAGTACTTC
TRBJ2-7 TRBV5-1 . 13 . CASSRTDSYEQYF TGCGCCAGCAGCCGGACAGATTCCTACGAGCAGTACTTC
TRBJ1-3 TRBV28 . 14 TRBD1 CASSPGQAGNTIYF TGTGCCAGCAGCCCCGGACAGGCTGGAAACACCATATATTTT
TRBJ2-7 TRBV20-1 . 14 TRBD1 CSASYGTGGYEQYF TGCAGTGCTAGTTACGGGACAGGGGGTTACGAGCAGTACTTC
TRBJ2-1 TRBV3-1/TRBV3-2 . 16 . CASSQDGRLNNNEQFF TGTGCCAGCAGCCAAGACGGAAGACTCAACAACAATGAGCAGTTCTTC
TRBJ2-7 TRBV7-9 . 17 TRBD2 CASSWTPLGSGRDEQYF TGTGCCAGCAGCTGGACACCACTGGGTAGCGGGAGGGACGAGCAGTACTTC
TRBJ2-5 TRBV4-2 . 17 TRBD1 CASSQEGGQTTSGTQYF TGTGCCAGCAGCCAAGAAGGGGGACAGACCACCTCAGGGACCCAGTACTTC
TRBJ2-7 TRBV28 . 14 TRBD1 CASSRGHLPYEQYF TGTGCCAGCAGCAGGGGGCACCTTCCCTACGAGCAGTACTTC
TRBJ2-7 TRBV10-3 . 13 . CAISESTEYEQYF TGTGCCATCAGTGAGTCGACAGAGTACGAGCAGTACTTC